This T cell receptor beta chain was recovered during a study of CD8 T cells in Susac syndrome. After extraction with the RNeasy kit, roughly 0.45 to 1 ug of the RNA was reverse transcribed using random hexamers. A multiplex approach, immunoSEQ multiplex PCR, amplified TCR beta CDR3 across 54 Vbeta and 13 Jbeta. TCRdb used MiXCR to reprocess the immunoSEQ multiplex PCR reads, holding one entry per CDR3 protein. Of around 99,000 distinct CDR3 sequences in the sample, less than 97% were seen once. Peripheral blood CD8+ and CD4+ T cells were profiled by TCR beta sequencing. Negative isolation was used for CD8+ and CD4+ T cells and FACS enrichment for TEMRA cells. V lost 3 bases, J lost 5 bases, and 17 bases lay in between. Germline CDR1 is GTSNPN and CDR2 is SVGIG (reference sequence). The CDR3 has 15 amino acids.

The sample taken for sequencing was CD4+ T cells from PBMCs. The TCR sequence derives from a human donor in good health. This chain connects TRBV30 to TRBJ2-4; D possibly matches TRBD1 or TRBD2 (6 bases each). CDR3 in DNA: TGTGCCTGGAGAGAGGGGGGTTATCCCCAAAACATTCAGTACTTC. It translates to CAWREGGYPQNIQYF.